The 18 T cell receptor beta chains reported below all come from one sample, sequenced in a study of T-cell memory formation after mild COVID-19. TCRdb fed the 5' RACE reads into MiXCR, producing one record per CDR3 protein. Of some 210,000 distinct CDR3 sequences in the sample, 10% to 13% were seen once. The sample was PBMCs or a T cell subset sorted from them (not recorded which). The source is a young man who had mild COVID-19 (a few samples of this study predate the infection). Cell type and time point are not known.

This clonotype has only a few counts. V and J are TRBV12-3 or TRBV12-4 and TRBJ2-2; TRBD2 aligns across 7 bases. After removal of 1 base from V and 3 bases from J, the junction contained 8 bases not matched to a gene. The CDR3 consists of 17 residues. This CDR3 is CASSLGKTSQDTGELFF. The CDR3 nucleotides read TGTGCCAGCAGTTTAGGGAAGACTAGCCAAGACACCGGGGAGCTGTTTTTT.

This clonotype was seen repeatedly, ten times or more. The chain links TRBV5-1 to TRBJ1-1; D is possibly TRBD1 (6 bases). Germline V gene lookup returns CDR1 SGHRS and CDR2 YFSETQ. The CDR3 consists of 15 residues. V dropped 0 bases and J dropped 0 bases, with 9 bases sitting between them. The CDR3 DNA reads TGCGCCAGCAGCTTGGGGCAGGGGCTGAACACTGAAGCTTTCTTT. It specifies CASSLGQGLNTEAFF.

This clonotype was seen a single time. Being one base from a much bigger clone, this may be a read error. The CDR3 loop is CASSQVAEVYGFTF. The CDR3 DNA reads TGTGCCAGCAGCCAAGTCGCGGAAGTTTATGGCTTCACCTTC. This sequence joins TRBV4-2 and TRBJ1-2, with D unclear. Germline V gene lookup returns CDR1 LGHNA and CDR2 YNFKEQ. The CDR3 has 14 amino acids.

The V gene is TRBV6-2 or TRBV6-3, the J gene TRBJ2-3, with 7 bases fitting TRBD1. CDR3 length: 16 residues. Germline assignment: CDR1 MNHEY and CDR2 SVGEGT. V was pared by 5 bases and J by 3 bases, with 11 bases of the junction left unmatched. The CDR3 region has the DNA TGTGCCAGCAGTCCGACCTCGAGGGGGCTGACAGATACGCAGTATTTT. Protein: CASSPTSRGLTDTQYF.

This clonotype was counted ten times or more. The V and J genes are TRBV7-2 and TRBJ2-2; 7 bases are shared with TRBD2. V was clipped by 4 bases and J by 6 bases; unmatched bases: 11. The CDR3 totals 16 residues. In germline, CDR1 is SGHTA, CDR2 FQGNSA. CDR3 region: CASSSGTGGPPGELFF. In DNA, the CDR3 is TGTGCCAGCAGCTCCGGTACGGGGGGTCCCCCCGGGGAGCTGTTTTTT.

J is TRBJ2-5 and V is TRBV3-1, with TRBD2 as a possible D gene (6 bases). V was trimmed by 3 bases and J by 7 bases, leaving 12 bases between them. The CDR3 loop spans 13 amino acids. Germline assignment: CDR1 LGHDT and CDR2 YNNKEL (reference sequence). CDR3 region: CASSHGGLGTQYF. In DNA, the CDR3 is TGTGCCAGCAGCCACGGGGGATTGGGGACCCAGTACTTC.

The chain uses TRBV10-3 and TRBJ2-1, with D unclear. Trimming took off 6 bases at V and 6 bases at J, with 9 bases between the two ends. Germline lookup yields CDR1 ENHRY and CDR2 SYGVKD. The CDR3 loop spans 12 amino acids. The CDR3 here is CAIRGPGNEQFF. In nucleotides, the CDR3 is TGTGCCATCAGAGGGCCCGGCAATGAGCAGTTCTTC.

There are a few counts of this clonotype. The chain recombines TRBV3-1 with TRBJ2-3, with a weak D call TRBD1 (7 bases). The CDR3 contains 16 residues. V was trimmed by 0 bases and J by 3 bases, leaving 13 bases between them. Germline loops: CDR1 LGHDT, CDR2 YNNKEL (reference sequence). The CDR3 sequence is CASSQDEAGGTDTQYF. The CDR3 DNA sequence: TGTGCCAGCAGCCAAGATGAGGCAGGGGGGACAGATACGCAGTATTTT.

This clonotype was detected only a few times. The CDR3 reads CASTLAGYTDTQYF. The DNA of the CDR3 is TGTGCCAGCACACTAGCGGGGTACACAGATACGCAGTATTTT. The J gene is TRBJ2-3, the V gene TRBV11-2; the match to TRBD2 covers 10 bases. From germline, CDR1 is SGHAT and CDR2 FQNNGV. Unmatched junction bases numbered 3, after V lost 7 bases and J lost 2 bases. The CDR3 consists of 14 residues.

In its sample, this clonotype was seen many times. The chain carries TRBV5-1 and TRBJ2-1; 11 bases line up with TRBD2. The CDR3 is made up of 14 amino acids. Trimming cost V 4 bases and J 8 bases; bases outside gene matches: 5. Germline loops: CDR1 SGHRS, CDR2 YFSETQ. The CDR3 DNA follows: TGCGCCAGCAGCCCCCTTAGCGGGGGGGATGAGCAGTTCTTC. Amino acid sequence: CASSPLSGGDEQFF.

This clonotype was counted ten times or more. CDR3 region: CASSLGVQNYGYTF. In DNA, the CDR3 is TGTGCCAGCAGCTTGGGGGTACAGAACTATGGCTACACCTTC. The rearrangement links TRBV7-9 to TRBJ1-2, with D possibly matching TRBD1 (5 bases). The CDR3 contains 14 residues. V was pared by 3 bases and J by 2 bases, with 10 bases between. Germline CDR1 reads SEHNR; CDR2 reads FQNEAQ (reference sequence).

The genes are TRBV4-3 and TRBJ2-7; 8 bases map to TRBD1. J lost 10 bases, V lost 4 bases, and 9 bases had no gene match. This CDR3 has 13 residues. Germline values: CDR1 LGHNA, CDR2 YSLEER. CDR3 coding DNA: TGCGCCAGCAGCCGAAGCCAGGACAGGGCCCAGTACTTC. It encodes CASSRSQDRAQYF.

The CDR3 DNA is TGTGCCAGCAGCTTAGACCGTAGCGGGGGGGCCGCAGATACGCAGTATTTT. Translation: CASSLDRSGGAADTQYF. This sequence joins TRBV11-2 and TRBJ2-3; 11 bases are a match to TRBD2. The V gene end was trimmed by 0 bases and the J gene end by 4 bases; junction bases not matched to a gene: 6. Germline V gene sequence: CDR1 SGHAT, CDR2 FQNNGV. The CDR3 loop spans 17 amino acids.

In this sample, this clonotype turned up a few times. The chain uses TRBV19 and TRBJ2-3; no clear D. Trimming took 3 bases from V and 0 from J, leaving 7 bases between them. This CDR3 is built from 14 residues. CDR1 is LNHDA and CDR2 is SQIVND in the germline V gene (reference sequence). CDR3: CASSILPSTDTQYF. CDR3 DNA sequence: TGTGCCAGTAGTATCCTTCCGAGCACAGATACGCAGTATTTT.

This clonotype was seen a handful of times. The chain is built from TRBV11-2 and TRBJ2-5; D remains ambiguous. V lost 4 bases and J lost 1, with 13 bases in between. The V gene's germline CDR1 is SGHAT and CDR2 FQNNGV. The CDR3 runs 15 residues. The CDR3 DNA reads TGTGCCAGCAGCTCCCCCCGGCAGTCCCAAGAGACCCAGTACTTC. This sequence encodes CASSSPRQSQETQYF.

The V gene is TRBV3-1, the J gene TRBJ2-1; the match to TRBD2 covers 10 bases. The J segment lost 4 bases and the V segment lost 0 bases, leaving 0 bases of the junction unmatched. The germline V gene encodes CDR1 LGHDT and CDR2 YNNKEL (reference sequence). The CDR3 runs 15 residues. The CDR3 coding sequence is TGTGCCAGCAGCCAAGATAGCGGGGGGTACAATGAGCAGTTCTTC. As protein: CASSQDSGGYNEQFF.

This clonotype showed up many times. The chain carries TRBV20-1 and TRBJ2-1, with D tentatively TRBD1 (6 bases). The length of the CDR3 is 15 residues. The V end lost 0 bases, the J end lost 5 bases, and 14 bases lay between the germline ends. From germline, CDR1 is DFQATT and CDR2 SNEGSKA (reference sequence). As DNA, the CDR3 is TGCAGTGCTAGAGAGAGGGGGTTCAGGGACAATGAGCAGTTCTTC. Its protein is CSARERGFRDNEQFF.

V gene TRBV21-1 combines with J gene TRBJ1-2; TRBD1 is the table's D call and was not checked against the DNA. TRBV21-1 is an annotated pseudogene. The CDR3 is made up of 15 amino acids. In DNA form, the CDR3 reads TGTGCCAGCAGCAAATTGGGCAGGGGGGACTATGGCTACACCTTC. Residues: CASSKLGRGDYGYTF.